This TCR beta chain was captured by sequencing in a study of identifying expanded T cells in peripheral blood. This clone turned up a few times. Its antigen is still unknown. Clones were sequenced by immunoSEQ multiplex PCR, and TCRdb holds only the in-frame ones, with some missing. The table includes about 58,000 clones, about four fifths detected once. Study conclusions and caveats: Over approximately two and four weeks, about 17 and 20 clones changed, versus roughly 1.1 between replicates. Across healthy donors, higher total template counts meant significantly greater two-week count variance.

Healthy donors had no documented immune events, such as infections, while sampled. The CDR3 consists of 13 residues. V lost 4 bases to trimming and J lost 6 bases, with 15 bases between them. Per the germline V gene, CDR1 is SQVTM and CDR2 is ANQGSEA. Sequencing was carried out using blood. This chain connects TRBV29-1 to TRBJ1-1, with D unresolved. The clonotype was recovered from a person between 18 and 75 years old in good health. CDR3 sequence: CSVAVRGVSEAFF. Written as DNA, the CDR3 is TGCAGCGTTGCGGTACGGGGTGTGTCTGAAGCTTTCTTT.